The sequence of this T cell receptor (beta chain) was determined in a study of Graves' ophthalmopathy and Graves' hyperthyroidism. This clonotype was picked up many times. Amplification targeted the TCR beta CDR3 regions, with RNA transcripts as the source material. The first round was an RT-PCR with HTBI primers, and the second round was a multiplex PCR. From the multiplex PCR reads, TCRdb called clonotypes with MiXCR, one entry per CDR3 protein. The sample holds around 1,000,000 distinct CDR3 sequences, about 35% seen once. This CDR3 is 14 amino acids long. Trimming took 2 bases from V and 3 from J, leaving 9 bases between them. Germline assignment: CDR1 SGHRS and CDR2 YFSETQ.

The origin of this receptor is an adult man with Graves' hyperthyroidism. V and J are TRBV5-1 and TRBJ1-5, with D uncertain. What was sequenced was peripheral blood or thyroid tissue (not recorded which). The CDR3 DNA reads TGCGCCAGCAGCTTTTCAGGAGACAATCAGCCCCAGCATTTT. As protein: CASSFSGDNQPQHF.